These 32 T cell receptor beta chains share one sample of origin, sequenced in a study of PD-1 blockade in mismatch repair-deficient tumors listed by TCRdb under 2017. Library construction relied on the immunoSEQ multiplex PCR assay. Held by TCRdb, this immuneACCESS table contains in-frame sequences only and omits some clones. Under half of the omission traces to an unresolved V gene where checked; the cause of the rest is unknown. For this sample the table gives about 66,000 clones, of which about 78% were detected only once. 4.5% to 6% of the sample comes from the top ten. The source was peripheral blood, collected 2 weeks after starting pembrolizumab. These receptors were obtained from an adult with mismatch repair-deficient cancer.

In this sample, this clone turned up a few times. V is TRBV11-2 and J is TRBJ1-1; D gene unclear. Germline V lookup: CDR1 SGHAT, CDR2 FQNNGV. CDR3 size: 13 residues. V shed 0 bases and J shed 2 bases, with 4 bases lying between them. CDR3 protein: CASSLDRNTEAFF. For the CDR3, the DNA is TGTGCCAGCAGCTTAGACAGAAACACTGAAGCTTTCTTT.

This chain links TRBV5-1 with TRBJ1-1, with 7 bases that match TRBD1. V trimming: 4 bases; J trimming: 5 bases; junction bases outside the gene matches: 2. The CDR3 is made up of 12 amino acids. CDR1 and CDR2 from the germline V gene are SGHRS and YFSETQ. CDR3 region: CASSVQGTEAFF. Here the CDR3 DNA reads TGCGCCAGCAGCGTACAGGGGACTGAAGCTTTCTTT.

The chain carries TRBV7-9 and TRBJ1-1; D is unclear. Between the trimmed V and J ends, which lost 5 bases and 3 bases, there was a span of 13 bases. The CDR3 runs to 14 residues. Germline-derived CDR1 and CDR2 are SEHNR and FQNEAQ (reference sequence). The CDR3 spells CASSNHGTDTEAFF. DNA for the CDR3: TGTGCCAGCAGCAATCACGGAACCGACACTGAAGCTTTCTTT.

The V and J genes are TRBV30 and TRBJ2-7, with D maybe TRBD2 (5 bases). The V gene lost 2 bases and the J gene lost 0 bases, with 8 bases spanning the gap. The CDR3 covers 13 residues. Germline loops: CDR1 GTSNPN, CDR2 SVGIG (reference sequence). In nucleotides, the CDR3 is TGTGCCTGGAGTAGAGGGTCCTCCTACGAGCAGTACTTC. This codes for CAWSRGSSYEQYF.

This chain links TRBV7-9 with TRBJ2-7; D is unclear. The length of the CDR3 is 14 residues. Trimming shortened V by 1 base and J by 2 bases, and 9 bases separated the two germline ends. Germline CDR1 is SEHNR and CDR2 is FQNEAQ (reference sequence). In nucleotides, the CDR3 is TGTGCCAGCAGCTTAGAGTTAGGCCCCTACGAGCAGTACTTC. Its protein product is CASSLELGPYEQYF.

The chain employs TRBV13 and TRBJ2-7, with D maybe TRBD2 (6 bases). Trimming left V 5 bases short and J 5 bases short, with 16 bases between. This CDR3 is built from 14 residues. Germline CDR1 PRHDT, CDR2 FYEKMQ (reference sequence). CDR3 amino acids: CASSQAPGSHEQYF. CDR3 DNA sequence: TGTGCCAGCAGCCAAGCGCCCGGGAGCCACGAGCAGTACTTC.

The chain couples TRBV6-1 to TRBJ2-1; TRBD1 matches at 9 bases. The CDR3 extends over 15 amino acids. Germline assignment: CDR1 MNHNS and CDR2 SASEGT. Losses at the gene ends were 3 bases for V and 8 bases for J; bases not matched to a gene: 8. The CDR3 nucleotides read TGTGCCAGCAGTGACCAGGGACAGGGTGGGGATGAGCAGTTCTTC. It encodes CASSDQGQGGDEQFF.

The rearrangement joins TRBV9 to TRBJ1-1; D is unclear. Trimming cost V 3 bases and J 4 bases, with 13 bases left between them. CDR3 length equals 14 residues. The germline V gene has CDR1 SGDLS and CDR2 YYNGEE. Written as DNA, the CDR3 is TGTGCCAGCAGCGAGATCGGGTCTGGCACTGAAGCTTTCTTT. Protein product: CASSEIGSGTEAFF. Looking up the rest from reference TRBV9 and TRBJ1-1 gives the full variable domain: DSGVTQTPKHLITATGQRVTLRCSPRSGDLSVYWYQQSLDQGLQFLIQYYNGEERAKGNILERFSAQQFPDLHSELNLSSLELGDSALYFCASSEIGSGTEAFFGQGTRLTVV.

Written as DNA, the CDR3 is TGTGCCAGCAGTTTACTTACAGGGAACACTGAAGCTTTCTTT. Protein: CASSLLTGNTEAFF. The rearrangement uses TRBV28 and TRBJ1-1; a possible D gene is TRBD1 (5 bases). This CDR3 has 14 residues. Germline loops: CDR1 MDHEN, CDR2 SYDVKM. V was shortened by 2 bases and J by 1 base, with 8 bases between the two germline ends.

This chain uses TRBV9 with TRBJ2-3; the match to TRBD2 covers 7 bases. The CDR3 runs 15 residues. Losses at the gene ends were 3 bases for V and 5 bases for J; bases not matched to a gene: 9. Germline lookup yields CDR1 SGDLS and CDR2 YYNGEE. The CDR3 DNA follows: TGTGCCAGCAGCGGGAGTGGAGGGGAGGGAGATACGCAGTATTTT. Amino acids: CASSGSGGEGDTQYF.

The CDR3 bases are TGTGCCAGCAGCTTAAGGCGGCAGGGGCCCGAAAAACTGTTTTTT. Protein: CASSLRRQGPEKLFF. The chain uses TRBV7-9 and TRBJ1-4; TRBD1 might be the D (6 bases). CDR1 is SEHNR, CDR2 FQNEAQ, per germline (reference sequence). The germline V and J ends were trimmed by 2 bases and 8 bases, with 15 bases remaining between them. The length of the CDR3 is 15 residues.

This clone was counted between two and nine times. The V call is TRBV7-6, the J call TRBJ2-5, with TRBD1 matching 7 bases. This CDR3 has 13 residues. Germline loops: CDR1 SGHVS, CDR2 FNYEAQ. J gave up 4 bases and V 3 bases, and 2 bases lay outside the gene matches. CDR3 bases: TGTGCCAGCAGCTTTCACAGGGGAGAGACCCAGTACTTC. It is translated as CASSFHRGETQYF.

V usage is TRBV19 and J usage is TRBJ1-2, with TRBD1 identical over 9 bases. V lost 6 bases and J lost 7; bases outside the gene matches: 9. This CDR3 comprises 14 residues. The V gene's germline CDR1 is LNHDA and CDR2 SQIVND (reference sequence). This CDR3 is CASSNPGQGRGYTF. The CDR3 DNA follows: TGTGCCAGTAGCAACCCGGGACAGGGTCGTGGCTACACCTTC.

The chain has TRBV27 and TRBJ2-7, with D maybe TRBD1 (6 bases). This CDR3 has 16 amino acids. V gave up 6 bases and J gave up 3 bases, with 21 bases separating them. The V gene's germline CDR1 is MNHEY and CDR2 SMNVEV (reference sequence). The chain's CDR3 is CASRPGTPGVHYEQYF. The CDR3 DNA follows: TGTGCCAGCAGGCCAGGGACACCGGGCGTGCACTACGAGCAGTACTTC.

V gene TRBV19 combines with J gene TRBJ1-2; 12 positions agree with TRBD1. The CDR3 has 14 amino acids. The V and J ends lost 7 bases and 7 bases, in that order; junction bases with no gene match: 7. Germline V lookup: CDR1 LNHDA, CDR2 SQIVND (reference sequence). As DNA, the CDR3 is TGTGCCAGTAAGCCGGGACAGGGGGCCGTTGGCTACACCTTC. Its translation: CASKPGQGAVGYTF.

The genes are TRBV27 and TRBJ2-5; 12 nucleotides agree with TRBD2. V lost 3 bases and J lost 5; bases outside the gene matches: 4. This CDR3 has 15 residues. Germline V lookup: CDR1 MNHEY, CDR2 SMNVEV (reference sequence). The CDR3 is CASSFGLAGSETQYF. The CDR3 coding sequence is TGTGCCAGCAGTTTCGGACTAGCGGGAAGTGAGACCCAGTACTTC.

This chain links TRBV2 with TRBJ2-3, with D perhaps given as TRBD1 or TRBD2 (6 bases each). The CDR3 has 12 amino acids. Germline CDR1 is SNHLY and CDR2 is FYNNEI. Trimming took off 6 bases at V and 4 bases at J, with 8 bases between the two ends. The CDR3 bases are TGTGCCAGCAGAGGGGGGTCAGATACGCAGTATTTT. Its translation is CASRGGSDTQYF.

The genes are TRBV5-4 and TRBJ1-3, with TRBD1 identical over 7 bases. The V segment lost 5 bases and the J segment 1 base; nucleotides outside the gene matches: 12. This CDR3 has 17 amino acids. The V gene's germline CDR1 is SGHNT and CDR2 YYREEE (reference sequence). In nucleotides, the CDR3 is TGTGCCAGCAGTCTACCGACAGGGTCGGGATCTGGAAACACCATATATTTT. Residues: CASSLPTGSGSGNTIYF.

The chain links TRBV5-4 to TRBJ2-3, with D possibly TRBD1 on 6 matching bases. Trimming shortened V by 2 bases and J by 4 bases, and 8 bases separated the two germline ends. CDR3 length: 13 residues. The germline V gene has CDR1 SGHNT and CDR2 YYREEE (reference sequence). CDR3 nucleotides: TGTGCCAGCAGCTTAGGGGGAGCAGATACGCAGTATTTT. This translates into CASSLGGADTQYF.

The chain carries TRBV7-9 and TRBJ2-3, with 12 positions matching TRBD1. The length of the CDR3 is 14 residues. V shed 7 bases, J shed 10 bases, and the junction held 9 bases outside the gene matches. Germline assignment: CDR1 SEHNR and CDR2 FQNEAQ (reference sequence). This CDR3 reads CASKGQGAKSAQYF. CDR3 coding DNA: TGTGCCAGCAAGGGACAGGGGGCGAAGTCAGCGCAGTATTTT. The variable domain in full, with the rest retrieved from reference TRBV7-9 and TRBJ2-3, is DTGVSQNPRHKITKRGQNVTFRCDPISEHNRLYWYRQTLGQGPEFLTYFQNEAQLEKSRLLSDRFSAERPKGSFSTLEIQRTEQGDSAMYLCASKGQGAKSAQYFGPGTRLTVL.

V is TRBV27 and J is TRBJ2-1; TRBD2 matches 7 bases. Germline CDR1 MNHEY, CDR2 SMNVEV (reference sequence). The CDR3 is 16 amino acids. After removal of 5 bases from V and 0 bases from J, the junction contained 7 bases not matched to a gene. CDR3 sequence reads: CASSPRRGSSYNEQFF. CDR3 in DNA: TGTGCCAGCAGTCCCCGACGCGGGAGCTCCTACAATGAGCAGTTCTTC.

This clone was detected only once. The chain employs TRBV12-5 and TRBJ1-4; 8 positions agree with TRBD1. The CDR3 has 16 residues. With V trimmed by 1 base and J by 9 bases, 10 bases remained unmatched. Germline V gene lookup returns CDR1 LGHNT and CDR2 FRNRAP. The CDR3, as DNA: TGTGCTAGTGGTTTGGCCACGGACAGGGCCTTGAAAAAACTGTTTTTT. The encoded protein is CASGLATDRALKKLFF.

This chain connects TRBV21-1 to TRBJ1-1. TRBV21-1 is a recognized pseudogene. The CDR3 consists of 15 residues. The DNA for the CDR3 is TGTGCCAGCAGCAGGAAAGGGACCATGAACACTGAAGCTTTCTTT. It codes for CASSRKGTMNTEAFF.

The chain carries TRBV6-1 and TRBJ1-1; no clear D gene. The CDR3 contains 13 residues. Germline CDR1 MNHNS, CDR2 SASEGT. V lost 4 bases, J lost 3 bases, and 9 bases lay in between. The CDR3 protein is CASSGTSYTEAFF. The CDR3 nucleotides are TGTGCCAGCAGTGGAACAAGCTACACTGAAGCTTTCTTT.

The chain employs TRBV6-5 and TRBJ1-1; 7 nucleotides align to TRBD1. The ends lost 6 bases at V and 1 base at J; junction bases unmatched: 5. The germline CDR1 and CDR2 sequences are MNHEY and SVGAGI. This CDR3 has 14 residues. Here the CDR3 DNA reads TGTGCCAGCAGATCGGGACAGCCGAACACTGAAGCTTTCTTT. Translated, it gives CASRSGQPNTEAFF.

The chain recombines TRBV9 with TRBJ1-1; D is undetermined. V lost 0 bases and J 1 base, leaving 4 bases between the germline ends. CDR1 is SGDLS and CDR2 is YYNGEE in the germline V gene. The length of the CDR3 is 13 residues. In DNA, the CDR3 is TGTGCCAGCAGCGTAGACTGGAACACTGAAGCTTTCTTT. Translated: CASSVDWNTEAFF.

CDR3 coding DNA: TGTGCCAGTCGGGGGCGGACGCCTTACCAAGAGACCCAGTACTTC. Protein sequence: CASRGRTPYQETQYF. V gene TRBV19 combines with J gene TRBJ2-5; D assignment may be TRBD1 or TRBD2 (6 bases each). The germline V gene has CDR1 LNHDA and CDR2 SQIVND (reference sequence). The CDR3 is 15 amino acids. Trimming left V 8 bases short and J 0 bases short, with 16 bases between.

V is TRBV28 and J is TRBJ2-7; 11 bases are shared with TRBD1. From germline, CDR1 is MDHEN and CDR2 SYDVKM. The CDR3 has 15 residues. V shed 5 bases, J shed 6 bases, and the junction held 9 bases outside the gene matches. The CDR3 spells CASSPGQGALSEQYF. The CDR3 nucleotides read TGTGCCAGCAGTCCAGGACAGGGGGCACTTAGCGAGCAGTACTTC.

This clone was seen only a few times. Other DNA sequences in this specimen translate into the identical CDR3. The CDR3 DNA reads TGTGCCATCAGTGAGTCTGACTACGAGCAGTACTTC. This gives the protein CAISESDYEQYF. The chain joins TRBV10-3 to TRBJ2-7; D is undetermined. The CDR3 contains 12 residues. V was shortened by 0 bases and J by 3 bases, with 3 bases between the two germline ends. The V gene's germline CDR1 is ENHRY and CDR2 SYGVKD.

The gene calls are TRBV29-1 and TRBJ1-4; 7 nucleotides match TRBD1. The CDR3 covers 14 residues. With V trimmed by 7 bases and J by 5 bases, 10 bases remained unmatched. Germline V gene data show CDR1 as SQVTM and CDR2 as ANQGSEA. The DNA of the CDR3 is TGCAGCGCTTGGGAGGGGGCGCGGAATGAAAAACTGTTTTTT. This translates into CSAWEGARNEKLFF.

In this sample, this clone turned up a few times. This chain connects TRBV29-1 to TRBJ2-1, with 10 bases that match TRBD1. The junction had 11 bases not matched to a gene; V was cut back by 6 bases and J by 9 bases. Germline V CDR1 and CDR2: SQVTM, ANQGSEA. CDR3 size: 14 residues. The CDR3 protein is CSVAGQGVSTEQFF. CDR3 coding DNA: TGCAGCGTCGCAGGACAGGGGGTCTCTACTGAGCAGTTCTTC.

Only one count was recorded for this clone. The CDR3 DNA is TGTGCCACCCGGGACTGGGGGATCAATGAGCAGTTCTTC. Translated: CATRDWGINEQFF. V and J are TRBV6-6 and TRBJ2-1; D might be TRBD2 (6 bases). The CDR3 spans 13 residues. Germline loops: CDR1 MNHNY, CDR2 SVGAGI (reference sequence). V was cut by 10 bases and J by 6 bases, with 16 bases left in between.